These T cell receptor beta chains were read from a single sample in a study of PD-1 blockade in mismatch repair-deficient tumors. Assay: immunoSEQ multiplex PCR; the TCRdb copy retains only in-frame clones and omits some. This sample has 30,000 to 40,000 clones, with about 85% found just once. The sample in question was peripheral blood, obtained roughly 75 weeks after starting pembrolizumab. The receptors originated from an adult with mismatch repair-deficient cancer. Both conserved end residues are part of each CDR3. A D gene is named only where the DNA matches it firmly. The size entry is marked missing in some rows and otherwise reads once, few, many or a size class.

d_gene | j_gene | abundance | v_gene | len | CDR3nt | CDR3aa
TRBD2 | TRBJ2-7 | - | TRBV5-4 | 14 | TGTGCCAGCAGCGTGACTAGCGGGGCCTACGAGCAGTACTTC | CASSVTSGAYEQYF
- | TRBJ2-3 | once | TRBV18 | 16 | TGTGCCAGCTCACCACCGGCGGGACAGCTCACAGATACGCAGTATTTT | CASSPPAGQLTDTQYF
- | TRBJ2-6 | - | TRBV9 | 13 | TGTGCCAGCGCGGGGTCCGGGGCCAACGTCCTGACTTTC | CASAGSGANVLTF
TRBD2 | TRBJ2-5 | - | TRBV19 | 15 | TGTGCCAGTAGGAAGACTAGCGGGGTTCAAGAGACCCAGTACTTC | CASRKTSGVQETQYF
- | TRBJ2-5 | - | TRBV10-3 | 13 | TGTGCCATCAGTGAGTCCGTGGGAGAGACCCAGTACTTC | CAISESVGETQYF
- | TRBJ2-2 | - | TRBV7-2 | 14 | TGTGCCAGCAGCTTAGCCGGAATCTCCGGGGAGCTGTTTTTT | CASSLAGISGELFF
TRBD1 | TRBJ1-2 | - | TRBV11-3 | 13 | TGTGCCAGCAGCCCCGGACAGGGAACTGACTACACCTTC | CASSPGQGTDYTF
TRBD2 | TRBJ2-7 | once | TRBV10-3 | 15 | TGTGCCATCAGTGGTCCGGGACTAGCGGACTACGAGCAGTACTTC | CAISGPGLADYEQYF
TRBD1 | TRBJ2-7 | - | TRBV9 | 16 | TGTGCCAGCAGCGTAGGCGCAGGGGGCGAATCCTACGAGCAGTACTTC | CASSVGAGGESYEQYF
TRBD1 | TRBJ2-1 | - | TRBV11-2 | 15 | TGTGCCAGCAGCAGCAGGGACAGGTTATACAATGAGCAGTTCTTC | CASSSRDRLYNEQFF
TRBD2 | TRBJ2-7 | - | TRBV5-1 | 15 | TGCGCCAGCAGCTTGGTGGCTAGCGGTCCCTACGAGCAGTACTTC | CASSLVASGPYEQYF
TRBD2 | TRBJ2-7 | - | TRBV9 | 15 | TGTGCCAGCAGCCGCCTGGAGCGGGGACCATACGAGCAGTACTTC | CASSRLERGPYEQYF
- | TRBJ2-7 | - | TRBV14 | 14 | TGTGCCAGCAGCCAAGAGGGAGCGTCACTCAAGCCGTACTTC | CASSQEGASLKPYF
- | TRBJ2-5 | - | TRBV7-9 | 14 | TGTGCCAGCAGCCTCGGCAGGGTGGGGGAGACCCAGTACTTC | CASSLGRVGETQYF
- | TRBJ1-1 | - | TRBV6-5 | 12 | TGTGCCAGCAGTGACGACACAATTGAAGCTTTCTTT | CASSDDTIEAFF
- | TRBJ2-6 | - | TRBV4-3 | 18 | TGCGCCAGCAGCCAAGATGGGACGGGTAGCCCTGGGGCCAACGTCCTGACTTTC | CASSQDGTGSPGANVLTF
- | TRBJ2-7 | once | TRBV7-6 | 15 | TGTGCCAGCAGCTTAGACGAGGGGGTCTCCTACGAGCAGTACTTC | CASSLDEGVSYEQYF
TRBD2 | TRBJ2-6 | - | TRBV7-3 | 18 | TGTGCCAGCAGGCCATTTATAGCGGGTTCCTCTGGGGCCAACGTCCTGACTTTC | CASRPFIAGSSGANVLTF
TRBD1 | TRBJ2-1 | - | TRBV7-2 | 15 | TGTGCCAGCAGCTTAGTAGGGGACAGGGGCAATGAGCAGTTCTTC | CASSLVGDRGNEQFF
TRBD1 | TRBJ2-7 | - | TRBV15 | 16 | TGTGCCACCAGCAGCCCTCACAGGGGGAACCCCTACGAGCAGTACTTC | CATSSPHRGNPYEQYF
- | TRBJ2-7 | - | TRBV7-9 | 12 | TGTGCCAGCAGCCTGGACCTCTACGAGCAGTACTTC | CASSLDLYEQYF
- | TRBJ2-3 | - | TRBV11-3 | 12 | TGTGCCAGCAGCTTACCGGGGGATACGCAGTATTTT | CASSLPGDTQYF
- | TRBJ2-6 | once | TRBV15 | 16 | TGTGCCACCAGCAGGGGACTGTCCTCTGGGGCCAACGTCCTGACTTTC | CATSRGLSSGANVLTF
TRBD2 | TRBJ2-3 | - | TRBV7-9 | 16 | TGTGCCAGCAGCCCGCTCGTAGCGGGAGGTTCAGATACGCAGTATTTT | CASSPLVAGGSDTQYF
- | TRBJ2-2 | - | TRBV7-3 | 13 | TGTGCCAGCAGCTCCACTCTCACCGGGGAGCTGTTTTTT | CASSSTLTGELFF
- | TRBJ1-5 | - | TRBV2 | 15 | TGTGCCAGCAGCGCCCAAGGAAATAGCAATCAGCCCCAGCATTTT | CASSAQGNSNQPQHF
- | TRBJ1-1 | - | TRBV5-1 | 15 | TGCGCCAGCAGCCTCCCCGGGGGGACGAACACTGAAGCTTTCTTT | CASSLPGGTNTEAFF
- | TRBJ2-5 | - | TRBV7-6 | 15 | TGTGCCAGCAGCACTTACACAGGGAACCAAGAGACCCAGTACTTC | CASSTYTGNQETQYF